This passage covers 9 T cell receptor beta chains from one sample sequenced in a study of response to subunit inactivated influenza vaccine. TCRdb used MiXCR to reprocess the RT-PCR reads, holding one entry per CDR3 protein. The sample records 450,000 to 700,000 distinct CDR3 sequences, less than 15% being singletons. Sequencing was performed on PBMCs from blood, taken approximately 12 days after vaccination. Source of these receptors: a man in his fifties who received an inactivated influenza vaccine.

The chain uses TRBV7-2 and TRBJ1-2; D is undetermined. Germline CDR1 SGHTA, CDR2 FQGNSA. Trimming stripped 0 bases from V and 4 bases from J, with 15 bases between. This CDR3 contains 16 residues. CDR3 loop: CASSLAGSTSGYGYTF. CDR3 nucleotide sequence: TGTGCCAGCAGCTTAGCGGGGTCAACGAGTGGCTATGGCTACACCTTC.

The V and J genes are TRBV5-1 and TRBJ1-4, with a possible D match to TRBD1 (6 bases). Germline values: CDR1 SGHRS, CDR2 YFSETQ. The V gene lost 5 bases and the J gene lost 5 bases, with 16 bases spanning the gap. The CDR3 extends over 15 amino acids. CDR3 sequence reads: CASRVSGAPNEKLFF. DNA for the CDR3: TGCGCCAGCAGAGTTTCAGGGGCGCCCAATGAAAAACTGTTTTTT.

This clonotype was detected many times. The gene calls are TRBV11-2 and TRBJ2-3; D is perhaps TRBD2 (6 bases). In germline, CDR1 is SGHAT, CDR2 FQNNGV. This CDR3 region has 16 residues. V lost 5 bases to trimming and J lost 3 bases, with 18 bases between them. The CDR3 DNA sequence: TGTGCCAGCAGCCCAGGGACTCTTACGGAAACAGATACGCAGTATTTT. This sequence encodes CASSPGTLTETDTQYF.

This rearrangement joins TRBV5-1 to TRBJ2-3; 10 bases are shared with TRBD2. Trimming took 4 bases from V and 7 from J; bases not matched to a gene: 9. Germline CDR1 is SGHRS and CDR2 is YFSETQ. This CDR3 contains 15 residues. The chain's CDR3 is CASSPSSGGSHTQYF. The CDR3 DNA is TGCGCCAGCAGCCCCTCTAGCGGGGGCTCACATACGCAGTATTTT.

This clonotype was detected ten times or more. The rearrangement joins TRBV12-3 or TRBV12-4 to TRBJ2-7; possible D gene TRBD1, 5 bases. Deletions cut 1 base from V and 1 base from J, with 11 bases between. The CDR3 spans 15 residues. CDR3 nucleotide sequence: TGTGCCAGCAGTTTAGGTCCAGGGAAATCCTACGAGCAGTACTTC. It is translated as CASSLGPGKSYEQYF.

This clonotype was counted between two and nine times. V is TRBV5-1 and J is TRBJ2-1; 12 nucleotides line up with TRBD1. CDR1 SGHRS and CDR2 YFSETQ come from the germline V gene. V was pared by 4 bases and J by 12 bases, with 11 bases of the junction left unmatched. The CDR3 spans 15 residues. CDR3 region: CASSLPGTGGFGQFF. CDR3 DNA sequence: TGCGCCAGCAGCCTCCCAGGGACAGGGGGCTTTGGGCAGTTCTTC.

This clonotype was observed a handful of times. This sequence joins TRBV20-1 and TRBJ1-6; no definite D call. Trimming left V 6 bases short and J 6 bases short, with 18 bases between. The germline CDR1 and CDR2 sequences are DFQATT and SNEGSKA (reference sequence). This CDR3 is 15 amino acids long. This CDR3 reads CSARPGGGSNSPLHF. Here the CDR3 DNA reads TGCAGTGCCAGACCCGGTGGAGGTAGTAATTCACCCCTCCACTTT.

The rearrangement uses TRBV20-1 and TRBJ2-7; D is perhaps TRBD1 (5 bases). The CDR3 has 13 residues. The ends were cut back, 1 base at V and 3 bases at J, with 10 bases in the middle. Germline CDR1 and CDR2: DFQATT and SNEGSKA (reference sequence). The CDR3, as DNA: TGCAGTGCTAGAGGCAGGGTAAACTACGAGCAGTACTTC. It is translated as CSARGRVNYEQYF.

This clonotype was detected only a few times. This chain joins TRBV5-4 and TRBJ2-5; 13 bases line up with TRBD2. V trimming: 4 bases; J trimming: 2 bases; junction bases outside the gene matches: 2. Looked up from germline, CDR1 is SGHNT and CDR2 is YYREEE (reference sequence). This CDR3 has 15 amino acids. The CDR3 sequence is CASSVTSGRQETQYF. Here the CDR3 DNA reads TGTGCCAGCAGCGTGACTAGCGGGAGGCAAGAGACCCAGTACTTC.